The next 11 T cell receptor beta chains were all read from a single sample in a study of blood T cell repertoires in COVID-19. Sequencing used immunoSEQ multiplex PCR; TCRdb keeps in-frame clones, though not all of them. This sample yields about 120,000 clones, of which roughly three quarters are seen a single time; 7.9% belongs to the top ten. The sequenced sample consisted of peripheral blood. All receptors come from a human donor in a cohort sampled during active COVID-19.

This clone was counted a single time. The rearrangement joins TRBV19 to TRBJ1-2, with D perhaps matching TRBD1 (6 bases). The CDR3 contains 12 residues. Per germline, CDR1 LNHDA and CDR2 SQIVND (reference sequence). Trimming stripped 5 bases from V and 8 bases from J, with 12 bases between. The chain's CDR3 is CASSFGQNGYTF. The CDR3 region has the DNA TGTGCCAGTAGTTTTGGACAGAACGGCTACACCTTC.

The chain combines TRBV4-2 with TRBJ1-4; 7 bases are a match to TRBD1. V lost 4 bases to trimming and J lost 5 bases; unmatched junction nucleotides: 4. Germline loops: CDR1 LGHNA, CDR2 YNFKEQ. CDR3 length: 14 residues. CDR3 protein: CASSPPTGNEKLFF. In DNA form, the CDR3 reads TGTGCCAGCAGCCCCCCGACAGGGAATGAAAAACTGTTTTTT.

The chain is built from TRBV4-1 and TRBJ1-1; no reliable D call. Germline V gene sequence: CDR1 MGHRA, CDR2 YSYEKL. This CDR3 is built from 15 residues. V lost 3 bases and J lost 0, with 11 bases in between. Written as DNA, the CDR3 is TGCGCCAGCAGCCATATACGGTCCATGAACACTGAAGCTTTCTTT. This translates into CASSHIRSMNTEAFF.

The V gene is TRBV19, the J gene TRBJ1-5, with 8 bases fitting TRBD1. Germline CDR1 LNHDA, CDR2 SQIVND (reference sequence). The CDR3 length is 15 residues. V gave up 9 bases and J gave up 6 bases; unmatched junction bases: 13. The CDR3, as DNA: TGTGCCAGCACACCTGGGCAGGGGGCCACTCAGCCCCAGCATTTT. Translating gives CASTPGQGATQPQHF.

In this sample, this clone turned up once. This rearrangement joins TRBV6-6 to TRBJ2-7; 7 nucleotides align to TRBD2. V trimming: 2 bases; J trimming: 5 bases; junction bases outside the gene matches: 3. The CDR3 runs to 13 residues. The germline V gene has CDR1 MNHNY and CDR2 SVGAGI (reference sequence). CDR3 sequence (DNA): TGTGCCAGCAGTTACGAGACTAGCAACGAGCAGTACTTC. Amino acids: CASSYETSNEQYF.

J is TRBJ2-7 and V is TRBV4-2; D ambiguous. Trimming took 0 bases from V and 2 from J, leaving 14 bases between them. The V gene's germline CDR1 is LGHNA and CDR2 YNFKEQ. The CDR3 covers 16 residues. CDR3 region: CASSQEGATSTYEQYF. CDR3 DNA: TGTGCCAGCAGCCAAGAAGGAGCAACTTCTACCTACGAGCAGTACTTC.

The chain's CDR3 is CASLPASGKNIQYF. Written as DNA, the CDR3 is TGTGCCAGCCTCCCGGCGAGCGGCAAAAACATTCAGTACTTC. The rearrangement uses TRBV28 and TRBJ2-4; TRBD2 might be the D (5 bases). This CDR3 is 14 amino acids long. Germline V gene lookup returns CDR1 MDHEN and CDR2 SYDVKM. The V end was cut by 8 bases, the J end by 3 bases, with 14 bases between.

The gene calls are TRBV13 and TRBJ1-1; 8 bases fit TRBD1. After removal of 3 bases from V and 0 bases from J, the junction contained 3 bases not matched to a gene. CDR1 is PRHDT, CDR2 FYEKMQ, per germline (reference sequence). The CDR3 has 15 amino acids. CDR3 coding DNA: TGTGCCAGCAGCTTGGGACAGGCCATGAACACTGAAGCTTTCTTT. Translated: CASSLGQAMNTEAFF.

The rearrangement joins TRBV28 to TRBJ2-5; 7 bases agree with TRBD2. Germline V lookup: CDR1 MDHEN, CDR2 SYDVKM. The CDR3 is made up of 14 amino acids. V trimming: 7 bases; J trimming: 1 base; junction bases outside the gene matches: 6. The CDR3 loop reads CASTLGGGQETQYF. CDR3 nucleotides: TGTGCCAGCACACTTGGGGGGGGCCAAGAGACCCAGTACTTC.

The sample holds one count of this clone. The J gene is TRBJ2-7, the V gene TRBV6-5; 7 bases map to TRBD1. The CDR3 is made up of 14 amino acids. The trim removed 5 bases at V and 0 bases at J, leaving 4 bases unmatched. CDR1 is MNHEY and CDR2 is SVGAGI in the germline V gene. Written as DNA, the CDR3 is TGTGCCAGCAGTCCAACAGGGGTCTCCTACGAGCAGTACTTC. Translated: CASSPTGVSYEQYF.

The rearrangement links TRBV11-3 to TRBJ2-7; 7 positions match TRBD1. This CDR3 is built from 15 residues. The V and J ends lost 6 bases and 6 bases, in that order; junction bases with no gene match: 14. Germline CDR1 is SGHNT and CDR2 is YENEEA. The CDR3 region is CASSPTGTNFGEQYF. CDR3 DNA: TGTGCCAGCAGTCCGACAGGGACAAATTTCGGCGAGCAGTACTTC.